This T cell receptor (beta chain) comes out of a study of CD8 T cells in ankylosing spondylitis. Study-level points and caveats: A TCR beta motif of roughly 8 highly homologous variants seemed to mark ankylosing spondylitis blood. Enrichment of disease-linked clones was reportedly significant in matched ankylosing spondylitis synovial fluid. Before this, some motif variants had been reported in reactive arthritis synovial fluid and blood. CD8+ disease-linked clones were present at relatively low frequencies in blood.

This clonotype showed up just a few times. Its antigen is currently unknown. The CDR3 has 14 residues. Trimming removed 3 bases from V and 3 bases from J, with 12 bases in between. Germline values: CDR1 SGHTA, CDR2 FQGNSA. Quantitative 5'-RACE with molecular barcodes generated TCR beta libraries. TCRdb recomputed calls from the 5' RACE reads with MiXCR, one row per CDR3 protein. This table has around 490,000 distinct CDR3 sequences, approximately 5% appearing once. Sequencing was done on a sample of blood, either unsorted or a sorted T cell fraction (not recorded which). The source of this sequence is a male donor with ankylosing spondylitis. The V and J genes are TRBV7-2 and TRBJ2-7; D remains unclear. In nucleotides, the CDR3 is TGTGCCAGCAGCTTCGGCCCCGTCGGCTACGAGCAGTACTTC. Its protein is CASSFGPVGYEQYF.